The clone carrying this T cell receptor (beta chain) was recorded many times. Its matching antigen is unknown. These data originate in a study of early T cells in non-severe SARS-CoV-2 infection. Across the study: With bulk RNA from unsorted whole blood as input, sequencing yielded unpaired chains. Study conclusions and caveats: Comparison of clonotypes with VDJdb favored anti-spike CD8 responses while missing private and CD4 specificities.

From germline, CDR1 is SGHRS and CDR2 YFSETQ. The V gene lost 0 bases and the J gene lost 7 bases, with 11 bases spanning the gap. This CDR3 contains 13 residues. Unique molecular identifier tags were affixed to discrete cDNA molecules. Each CDR3 protein is one row after TCRdb ran MiXCR on the 5' RACE reads. Of about 19,000 distinct CDR3 sequences listed, about 4% are singletons. The sequenced sample was whole blood. This sequence was found in an adult who was a healthcare worker with PCR-confirmed SARS-CoV-2 infection or an uninfected control (not recorded which). The chain couples TRBV5-1 to TRBJ2-7; D may be TRBD2 (6 bases). CDR3 coding DNA: TGCGCCAGCAGCTTGGTTTCAGGGAGGGAGCAGTACTTC. Protein sequence: CASSLVSGREQYF.